This record looks at one T cell receptor (beta chain) sequence and its context. This clone has a count of ten or more. Its antigen is still unknown. Qualities for individual bases were not recorded, and no much larger clone is one base off. The CDR3 goes from the cysteine to the phenylalanine over 12 residues. Of the read, only the CDR3 DNA is kept; its 36 bases are in frame from base 1. V and J are truncated by 5 bases and 6 bases respectively, leaving an intervening sequence of 8 bases. According to the germline V gene (reference sequence), CDR1 reads SEHNR and CDR2 reads FQNEAQ. The sample originates from a study of blood T cell repertoires in COVID-19 (dated by TCRdb to between 2020 and 2021). For context, the study as a whole: Collaborator samples came from the United States, Italy and Spain and covered acute and convalescent phases of COVID-19. Samples were obtained from the ongoing ImmuneRACE study (first 160 participants) and from over 1,000 subjects provided by 6 global collaborators. Where HLA class I and class II types were available, the types were taken from metadata supplied by the sample provider, not from assay-based typing. The material from the prospective study consisted of cDNA or gDNA derived from T cells, B-cell-depleted T cells, or PBMCs. The repertoires were made available in a free public database intended to serve as a resource for research on the immune response to SARS-CoV-2. A de-identified subject ID, COVID-19 status, age in years and sex were almost always included in the sample metadata. Subjects who had been exposed to COVID-19, were actively infected with it, or had recovered from it provided the deeply sampled blood TCRbeta repertoires that made up the dataset.

Overall study outcomes, separate from this receptor: The amount of clinical and demographic metadata varied by source and participant and was provided uncurated.

The immunoSEQ Assay, a bias-controlled multiplex PCR, was used to amplify TCRbeta CDR3 regions from genomic DNA. The authors' analysis ran thus. Within the assay, amplification of reference gene primers was used to estimate how many nucleated cells each sample contained. To quantify the absolute abundance of each unique TCRbeta CDR3 rearrangement, sequence reads were collapsed and filtered. For each sample, productive Simpson clonality was calculated as the square root of Simpson's diversity index over productive rearrangements. TCRdb took over this immuneACCESS table, retaining in-frame rearrangements with V and J assigned. Such tables are incomplete; in checked studies, under half of the missing clones stem from an unresolved V gene, and the remainder is unexplained. Clone size and the V and J calls come from that table; the DNA yielded D and trimming. In this sample the table shows roughly 280,000 clones, approximately 86% of which occur a single time. Over 1.5% of the sample is taken by the ten largest.

Whole blood was collected in K2EDTA tubes by collaborating institutions according to the institutions' own protocols. For TCRbeta analysis, collaborators shipped samples in one of three forms: frozen whole blood, isolated PBMCs, or DNA extracted from either of those sample types. The V and J segments used are TRBV7-9 and TRBJ2-1, with TRBD2 as a weak D call on 5 bases. The sequenced sample was peripheral blood. The origin of this receptor is a man aged 25 to 40 with active or convalescent COVID-19. The CDR3 protein is CASSGLPNEQFF. The sequence in DNA is TGTGCCAGCAGCGGACTTCCCAATGAGCAGTTCTTC.